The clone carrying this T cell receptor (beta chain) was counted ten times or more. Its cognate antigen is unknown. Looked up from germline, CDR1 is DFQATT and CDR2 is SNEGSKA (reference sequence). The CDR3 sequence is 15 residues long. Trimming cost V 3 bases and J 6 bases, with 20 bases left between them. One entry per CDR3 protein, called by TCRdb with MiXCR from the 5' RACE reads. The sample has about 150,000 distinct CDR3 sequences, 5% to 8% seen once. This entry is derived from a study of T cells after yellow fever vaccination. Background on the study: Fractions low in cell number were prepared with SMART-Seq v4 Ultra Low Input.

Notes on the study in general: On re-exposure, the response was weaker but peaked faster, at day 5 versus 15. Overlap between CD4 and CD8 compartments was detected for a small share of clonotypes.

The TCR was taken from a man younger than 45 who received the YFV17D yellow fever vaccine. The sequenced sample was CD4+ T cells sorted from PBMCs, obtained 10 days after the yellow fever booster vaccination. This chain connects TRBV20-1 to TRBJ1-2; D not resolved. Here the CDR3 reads CSASGSGESGDGYTF. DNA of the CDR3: TGCAGTGCTAGCGGCTCCGGGGAATCAGGAGATGGCTACACCTTC.